Presented here are 7 T cell receptor beta chains from one specimen sequenced in a study of cytomegalovirus exposure and HLA in healthy donors (dated by TCRdb to about 2017). Libraries were built with the immunoSEQ multiplex PCR assay. The multiplex PCR relied on a mix of 60 forward primers for TCR Vbeta segments and 13 reverse primers for TCR Jbeta segments. Imported from immuneACCESS, the table was reduced by TCRdb to in-frame sequences with V and J called. These copies leave out some clones; in studies compared against another copy, an unresolved V gene accounts for under half, and the cause of the remainder is not known. Within this sample are under 200,000 clones, with approximately 80% of them counted one time only. The ten largest account for around 2.8% of the sample. Sequenced: PBMCs. These receptors were collected from a woman aged 40 to 55 in good health and CMV-seropositive.

V is TRBV5-6 and J is TRBJ1-2; tentative D call: TRBD1 (5 bases). Germline-derived CDR1 and CDR2 are SGHDT and YYEEEE. The CDR3 totals 14 residues. Trimming removed 9 bases at V and 2 bases at J, with 17 bases between. CDR3 amino acids: CATSGWAGNYGYTF. The CDR3 bases are TGTGCCACTAGCGGGTGGGCAGGGAACTATGGCTACACCTTC.

The gene calls are TRBV2 and TRBJ1-1, with a possible D match to TRBD1 (6 bases). The germline V gene has CDR1 SNHLY and CDR2 FYNNEI. V gave up 10 bases and J gave up 6 bases, with 15 bases separating them. The CDR3 extends over 12 amino acids. CDR3 loop: CATSKGVAEAFF. DNA for the CDR3: TGTGCCACATCTAAGGGGGTGGCTGAAGCTTTCTTT.

J is TRBJ1-2 and V is TRBV15; D not certain. Germline loops: CDR1 LNHNV, CDR2 YYDKDF (reference sequence). The V and J ends lost 3 bases and 5 bases respectively, with 13 bases between them. CDR3 length: 14 residues. The CDR3 DNA reads TGTGCCACCAGCAGGAGCCCCTCTCAATATGGCTACACCTTC. Its protein is CATSRSPSQYGYTF.

The chain links TRBV5-6 to TRBJ1-3; a possible D gene is TRBD1 (6 bases). Trimming took 3 bases from V and 3 from J, leaving 13 bases between them. The CDR3 consists of 15 residues. Germline V gives CDR1 SGHDT, CDR2 YYEEEE. For the CDR3, the DNA is TGTGCCAGCAGCTCGACAGGTCTGGATGGAAACACCATATATTTT. It codes for CASSSTGLDGNTIYF.

This clone was observed a handful of times. The rearrangement links TRBV7-9 to TRBJ2-5, with 8 bases identical to TRBD2. The DNA end is more similar to TRBJ2-7, so the J call may be wrong. This CDR3 is built from 15 residues. The germline gives CDR1 SEHNR, CDR2 FQNEAQ (reference sequence). CDR3 protein: CASSLEGLGHYEQYF. For the CDR3, the DNA is TGTGCCAGCAGCTTAGAGGGACTAGGTCATTACGAGCAGTACTTC.

V gene TRBV28 combines with J gene TRBJ2-3; 11 nucleotides match TRBD2. The CDR3 is made up of 15 amino acids. Germline CDR1 is MDHEN and CDR2 is SYDVKM. Trimming removed 8 bases from V and 3 bases from J; junction bases left unmatched: 7. The CDR3 DNA reads as TGTGCCAGCGGTAGCGGGGGGGGCGGGACAGATACGCAGTATTTT. Amino acids: CASGSGGGGTDTQYF.

J is TRBJ2-5 and V is TRBV4-3; a weak D match, TRBD2 (5 bases). Trimming shortened V by 4 bases and J by 5 bases, and 8 bases separated the two germline ends. Germline values: CDR1 LGHNA, CDR2 YSLEER. There are 12 residues in the CDR3. CDR3: CASSLRGETQYF. DNA for the CDR3: TGCGCCAGCAGCCTACGGGGTGAGACCCAGTACTTC.